This T cell receptor (beta chain) was observed in a study of cytomegalovirus exposure and HLA in healthy donors. Study-wide results and limits: A few of the chains that were CMV-associated were confirmed in vitro to be specific for CMV antigens.

On this clone itself: Antigen specificity is unknown.

Measured with immunoSEQ multiplex PCR; TCRdb has only the in-frame clones, and not every one. This table holds tens of thousands of clones, approximately 93% found once. Trimming removed 6 bases from V and 6 bases from J; junction bases left unmatched: 6. The germline gives CDR1 MNHEY, CDR2 SVGAGI. This CDR3 spans 15 amino acids. Sequenced: PBMCs. This chain joins TRBV6-5 and TRBJ1-4; 11 nucleotides line up with TRBD1. The sequence derives from a man in his late teens or twenties in good health and CMV-seropositive. In DNA form, the CDR3 reads TGTGCCAGCAGGAATGGACAGGGGGCATATGAAAAACTGTTTTTT. This gives the protein CASRNGQGAYEKLFF.